Shown below are 26 T cell receptor beta chains from a single sample sequenced in a study of cytomegalovirus exposure and HLA in healthy donors. PCR was performed using 60 Vbeta and 13 Jbeta primers. Measured with immunoSEQ multiplex PCR; TCRdb has only the in-frame clones, and not every one. The sample has 100,000 to 150,000 clones; about two thirds are singletons. The sample was PBMCs. The receptors originated from a man in his sixties in good health and CMV-seropositive.

The chain joins TRBV28 to TRBJ1-6; 8 positions agree with TRBD1. This CDR3 has 15 amino acids. Per the germline V gene, CDR1 is MDHEN and CDR2 is SYDVKM. V trimming: 2 bases; J trimming: 10 bases; junction bases outside the gene matches: 7. CDR3 protein: CASSLPRQGYSPLHF. CDR3 nucleotide sequence: TGTGCCAGCAGTTTACCCCGACAGGGGTACTCACCCCTCCACTTT. The variable domain in full, completed from reference TRBV28 and TRBJ1-6, reads DVKVTQSSRYLVKRTGEKVFLECVQDMDHENMFWYRQDPGLGLRLIYFSYDVKMKEKGDIPEGYSVSREKKERFSLILESASTNQTSMYLCASSLPRQGYSPLHFGNGTRLTVT.

The V and J genes are TRBV19 and TRBJ2-3; D is possibly TRBD2 (5 bases). The CDR3 covers 14 residues. Looked up from germline, CDR1 is LNHDA and CDR2 is SQIVND (reference sequence). Between the trimmed V and J ends, which lost 3 bases and 2 bases, there was a span of 9 bases. The DNA for the CDR3 is TGTGCCAGTAGTATCAGTCGGGACACAGATACGCAGTATTTT. This codes for CASSISRDTDTQYF.

J is TRBJ2-7 and V is TRBV16, with 13 bases aligning to TRBD2. CDR3 length: 15 amino acids. The germline gives CDR1 KGHSY, CDR2 FQNENV. The trim removed 4 bases at V and 8 bases at J, leaving 8 bases unmatched. The CDR3 is CASSPRLAGGVKQYF. The CDR3 DNA reads TGTGCCAGCAGCCCGCGACTAGCGGGGGGTGTCAAGCAGTACTTC.

The gene calls are TRBV13 and TRBJ1-2; D gene unclear. From germline, CDR1 is PRHDT and CDR2 FYEKMQ (reference sequence). V lost 6 bases and J 0 bases, leaving 14 bases between the germline ends. CDR3 length: 15 amino acids. DNA of the CDR3: TGTGCCAGCAGGGAACAGCTGTATCCTAACTATGGCTACACCTTC. Its translation is CASREQLYPNYGYTF.

The chain uses TRBV4-2 and TRBJ2-7, with D possibly TRBD1 on 6 matching bases. The germline CDR1 and CDR2 sequences are LGHNA and YNFKEQ. V lost 1 base, J lost 0 bases, and 13 bases lay in between. The CDR3 length is 16 residues. CDR3 residues: CASSQVGRGISYEQYF. The CDR3 DNA sequence: TGTGCCAGCAGCCAAGTAGGCAGGGGAATCTCCTACGAGCAGTACTTC.

The chain is built from TRBV6-6 and TRBJ2-7; tentatively, D is TRBD2 (6 bases). V was pared by 5 bases and J by 2 bases, with 19 bases between. The CDR3 is made up of 16 amino acids. Germline-derived CDR1 and CDR2 are MNHNY and SVGAGI (reference sequence). CDR3 sequence: CASSPRQGLQTYEQYF. The CDR3 DNA is TGTGCCAGCAGTCCTCGCCAGGGACTCCAGACCTACGAGCAGTACTTC.

This chain connects TRBV5-1 to TRBJ2-2; no firm D call. V was pared by 3 bases and J by 1 base, with 7 bases between. The CDR3 loop spans 14 amino acids. Germline V gene sequence: CDR1 SGHRS, CDR2 YFSETQ. The CDR3 coding sequence is TGCGCCAGCAGCTCCCACATGAACACCGGGGAGCTGTTTTTT. This gives the protein CASSSHMNTGELFF.

The V call is TRBV5-1, the J call TRBJ2-2, with 9 nucleotides matching TRBD1. The CDR3 runs to 16 residues. Germline-derived CDR1 and CDR2 are SGHRS and YFSETQ. The ends lost 3 bases at V and 4 bases at J; junction bases unmatched: 7. CDR3 nucleotide sequence: TGCGCCAGCAGCTGGGGAGGACAGGGGAGCACCGGGGAGCTGTTTTTT. It codes for CASSWGGQGSTGELFF.

This clone was detected only once. The chain uses TRBV6-1 and TRBJ1-1; TRBD1 is a possible D gene (5 bases). With 3 bases removed from V and 5 bases from J, the gap between germline ends came to 13 bases. The CDR3 sequence is 14 residues long. From germline, CDR1 is MNHNS and CDR2 SASEGT. CDR3 nucleotides: TGTGCCAGCAGTGATATCCCGGACATGACTGAAGCTTTCTTT. Amino acid sequence: CASSDIPDMTEAFF.

The J gene is TRBJ2-5, the V gene TRBV6-5; 9 bases agree with TRBD2. V trimming: 6 bases; J trimming: 4 bases; junction bases outside the gene matches: 9. Germline loops: CDR1 MNHEY, CDR2 SVGAGI. CDR3 length: 15 amino acids. The CDR3 here is CASRRAGGIGETQYF. CDR3 bases: TGTGCCAGCAGGCGAGCGGGGGGTATCGGAGAGACCCAGTACTTC.

This clone came up a few times. CDR3 amino acids: CASSEGADYGYTF. The CDR3 coding sequence is TGTGCCAGCAGTGAAGGGGCCGACTATGGCTACACCTTC. The J gene is TRBJ1-2, the V gene TRBV25-1; TRBD1 might be the D (5 bases). V was shortened by 2 bases and J by 3 bases, with 7 bases between the two germline ends. This CDR3 comprises 13 residues. Germline V gene data show CDR1 as MGHDK and CDR2 as SYGVNS.

The V and J genes are TRBV7-3 and TRBJ2-3; D is ambiguous. CDR1 and CDR2 from the germline V gene are SGHTA and FQGTGA. V was trimmed by 4 bases and J by 2 bases, leaving 7 bases between them. CDR3 length: 13 residues. In DNA form, the CDR3 reads TGTGCCAGCAGCTATACTCCCACAGATACGCAGTATTTT. Translation: CASSYTPTDTQYF. Drawing the rest from reference TRBV7-3 and TRBJ2-3, the complete variable domain is GAGVSQTPSNKVTEKGKYVELRCDPISGHTALYWYRQSLGQGPEFLIYFQGTGAADDSGLPNDRFFAVRPEGSVSTLKIQRTERGDSAVYLCASSYTPTDTQYFGPGTRLTVL.

V and J are TRBV10-1 and TRBJ1-3; D not resolved. Germline CDR1 and CDR2: WNHNN and SYGVQD (reference sequence). Trimming pared 6 bases from V and 2 bases from J, leaving 8 bases between. The CDR3 loop spans 13 amino acids. The CDR3 sequence: CASRAEPGNTIYF. CDR3 coding DNA: TGCGCCAGCAGGGCAGAACCTGGAAACACCATATATTTT.

The V gene is TRBV5-6, the J gene TRBJ1-1; TRBD1 is a possible D gene (5 bases). Trimming stripped 0 bases from V and 8 bases from J, with 8 bases between. CDR1 is SGHDT and CDR2 is YYEEEE in the germline V gene. The CDR3 length is 12 residues. The CDR3 region has the DNA TGTGCCAGCAGCTTGGATGGGGGGGAAGCTTTCTTT. Amino acid sequence: CASSLDGGEAFF.

The rearrangement joins TRBV2 to TRBJ2-5, with 8 bases aligning to TRBD1. The CDR3 sequence is 12 residues long. J gave up 11 bases and V 10 bases, and 12 bases lay outside the gene matches. Per the germline V gene, CDR1 is SNHLY and CDR2 is FYNNEI. The CDR3 nucleotides are TGTGCCATCCCCACAGGGGGTGGAGGGCAGTACTTC. It is translated as CAIPTGGGGQYF.

This clone has only one observation. DNA for the CDR3: TGTGCCAGCAGCGTAGCTTCGGGATCTGGAAACACCATATATTTT. Translated, it gives CASSVASGSGNTIYF. The gene calls are TRBV9 and TRBJ1-3; D not certain. CDR1 and CDR2 (germline): SGDLS, YYNGEE. The V end lost 0 bases, the J end lost 1 base, and 8 bases lay between the germline ends. The CDR3 spans 15 residues. Full variable domain (rest looked up from reference TRBV9 and TRBJ1-3): DSGVTQTPKHLITATGQRVTLRCSPRSGDLSVYWYQQSLDQGLQFLIQYYNGEERAKGNILERFSAQQFPDLHSELNLSSLELGDSALYFCASSVASGSGNTIYFGEGSWLTVV.

This chain connects TRBV7-9 to TRBJ1-1; D ambiguous. Germline CDR1 and CDR2: SEHNR and FQNEAQ (reference sequence). The CDR3 loop spans 13 amino acids. The V end lost 5 bases, the J end lost 3 bases, and 10 bases lay between the germline ends. The CDR3 protein is CASSPMGDTEAFF. The CDR3 region has the DNA TGTGCCAGCAGCCCTATGGGAGACACTGAAGCTTTCTTT.

This sequence joins TRBV18 and TRBJ1-5, with 7 positions matching TRBD1. The CDR3 length is 15 residues. J was trimmed by 6 bases and V by 4 bases; bases with no gene match: 9. The germline gives CDR1 KGHSH, CDR2 LQKENI. For the CDR3, the DNA is TGTGCCAGCTCACTAGACAGGGCGAGCGGTCAGCCCCAGCATTTT. Protein product: CASSLDRASGQPQHF.

The chain uses TRBV4-2 and TRBJ2-3, with TRBD2 matching 12 bases. Trimming at V came to 1 base and at J to 2 bases, leaving 10 bases not matched to a gene. The length of the CDR3 is 19 residues. CDR1 LGHNA and CDR2 YNFKEQ come from the germline V gene. The CDR3 coding sequence is TGTGCCAGCAGCCAAGTTTATAAGGGGACTAGCGGGCTCACAGATACGCAGTATTTT. Encoded protein: CASSQVYKGTSGLTDTQYF.

The rearrangement uses TRBV28 and TRBJ2-3, with D possibly TRBD2 on 6 matching bases. This CDR3 region has 15 residues. Germline CDR1 MDHEN, CDR2 SYDVKM. Deletions cut 5 bases from V and 4 bases from J, with 16 bases between. CDR3 in amino acids: CASSPSGEVADTQYF. The CDR3 bases are TGTGCCAGCAGTCCATCGGGGGAAGTGGCAGATACGCAGTATTTT.

The rearrangement joins TRBV28 to TRBJ2-7, with TRBD2 matching 7 bases. Germline V gene sequence: CDR1 MDHEN, CDR2 SYDVKM. The CDR3 sequence is 15 residues long. J was trimmed by 2 bases and V by 8 bases; bases with no gene match: 12. CDR3 loop: CASVLRGGGAYEQYF. CDR3 DNA sequence: TGTGCCAGCGTCCTTCGGGGCGGGGGAGCCTACGAGCAGTACTTC.

This chain's CDR3 is CAWSDGLAGDLLAYNEQFF. The CDR3 DNA reads as TGTGCCTGGAGTGACGGACTAGCGGGGGACCTGCTCGCCTACAATGAGCAGTTCTTC. This sequence joins TRBV30 and TRBJ2-1; 13 nucleotides line up with TRBD2. Germline V gene lookup returns CDR1 GTSNPN and CDR2 SVGIG (reference sequence). J lost 2 bases, V lost 1 base, and 11 bases had no gene match. The CDR3 runs 19 residues.

This clone was observed a few times. This chain links TRBV7-6 with TRBJ2-5; D is undetermined. The CDR3 loop spans 12 amino acids. In germline, CDR1 is SGHVS, CDR2 FNYEAQ. V shed 7 bases and J shed 5 bases, with 11 bases lying between them. The CDR3, as DNA: TGTGCCAGCACCTCGAGAGCGGAGACCCAGTACTTC. Its protein is CASTSRAETQYF.

The genes are TRBV19 and TRBJ2-1, with TRBD2 identical over 10 bases. Germline assignment: CDR1 LNHDA and CDR2 SQIVND (reference sequence). The CDR3 spans 15 residues. The V and J ends lost 1 base and 9 bases, in that order; junction bases with no gene match: 6. This chain's CDR3 is CASSIGASGGSEQFF. In nucleotides, the CDR3 is TGTGCCAGTAGTATAGGGGCTAGCGGGGGATCTGAGCAGTTCTTC.

The V and J genes are TRBV2 and TRBJ1-6; a possible D gene is TRBD1 (5 bases). Per germline, CDR1 SNHLY and CDR2 FYNNEI. V was trimmed by 3 bases and J by 10 bases, leaving 13 bases between them. The CDR3 covers 14 residues. This chain's CDR3 is CASSDMQGQSPLHF. DNA for the CDR3: TGTGCCAGCAGTGATATGCAGGGTCAATCACCCCTCCACTTT.

This chain links TRBV4-1 with TRBJ1-2, with D possibly being TRBD1 (5 bases). V lost 0 bases and J 5 bases, leaving 13 bases between the germline ends. The germline gives CDR1 MGHRA, CDR2 YSYEKL. The CDR3 contains 15 residues. The CDR3 DNA is TGCGCCAGCAGCCAAGATGAGACGGGGGAGTATGGCTACACCTTC. This sequence encodes CASSQDETGEYGYTF.